The present entry profiles one TCR beta chain with its context. The entry originates in a study of blood T cell repertoires in COVID-19. Whole-study context: Some COVID-19 samples were acute and others convalescent; all came from the United States, Italy and Spain. The cDNA or gDNA used as material had been derived from T cells, B-cell-depleted T cells, or PBMCs.

Germline-derived CDR1 and CDR2 are SGHVS and FQNEAQ. The CDR3 covers 18 residues. The J segment lost 3 bases and the V segment lost 2 bases, leaving 12 bases of the junction unmatched. Assay used: immunoSEQ multiplex PCR; TCRdb lists only in-frame clones, some missing. The sample includes 100,000 to 150,000 clones, 86% seen only once; the top ten take approximately 8.7%. The clonotype was recovered from a man aged 70 or older who had recovered from COVID-19. This rearrangement joins TRBV7-8 to TRBJ2-5; the match to TRBD1 covers 10 bases. Sequencing was done on a sample of peripheral blood. The CDR3 protein is CASSLKMLGQGVEETQYF. CDR3 bases: TGTGCCAGCAGCTTAAAAATGCTAGGACAGGGGGTGGAAGAGACCCAGTACTTC. The entire variable domain, with the rest obtained from reference TRBV7-8 and TRBJ2-5, is as follows: GAGVSQSPRYKVAKRGQDVALRCDPISGHVSLFWYQQALGQGPEFLTYFQNEAQLDKSGLPSDRFFAERPEGSVSTLKIQRTQQEDSAVYLCASSLKMLGQGVEETQYFGPGTRLLVL.